This TCR beta chain was profiled in a study of T cell repertoires in cytomegalovirus infection. Study information: An indication of both CMV infection and matching HLA type came from public TCR beta signatures. Whole-study results and caveats: Individuals carrying CMV plus the relevant HLA were identified by cumulative frequency of public TCR beta families.

There are a few counts of this clonotype. Its antigen is still unknown. Via MiXCR, TCRdb re-called the reads, giving one row per CDR3 protein. The sample records 630,000 or so distinct CDR3 sequences, roughly 24% being singletons. The CDR3 runs to 16 residues. The ends were cut back, 5 bases at V and 2 bases at J, with 13 bases in the middle. Germline CDR1 and CDR2: SEHNR and FQNEAQ (reference sequence). This chain links TRBV7-9 with TRBJ2-6; D is ambiguous. This clonotype originated in a human donor in good health (CMV status not recorded). Some clones in this sample may be carry-over from other donors' samples. Material for sequencing was CD8+ T cells from PBMCs. CDR3 loop: CASSGPKSPGANVLTF. The CDR3 nucleotides read TGTGCCAGCAGCGGTCCTAAATCTCCTGGGGCCAACGTCCTGACTTTC.